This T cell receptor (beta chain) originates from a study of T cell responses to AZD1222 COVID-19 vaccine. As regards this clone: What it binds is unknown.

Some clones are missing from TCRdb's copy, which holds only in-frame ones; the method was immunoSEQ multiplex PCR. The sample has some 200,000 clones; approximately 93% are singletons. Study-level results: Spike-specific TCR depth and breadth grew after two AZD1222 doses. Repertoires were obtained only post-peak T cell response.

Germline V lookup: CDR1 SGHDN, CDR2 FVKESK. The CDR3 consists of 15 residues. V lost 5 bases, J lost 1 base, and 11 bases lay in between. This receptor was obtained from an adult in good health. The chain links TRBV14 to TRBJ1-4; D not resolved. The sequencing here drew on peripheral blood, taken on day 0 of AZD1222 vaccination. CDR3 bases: TGTGCCAGCAGCTGGAGGACCGGAACTAATGAAAAACTGTTTTTT. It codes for CASSWRTGTNEKLFF.